This TCR beta chain was documented in a study of T cell repertoires in cytomegalovirus infection. The study's findings and limits: Totalled public TCR beta family frequency picked out people who carried CMV plus the relevant HLA. Ex vivo responses were dominated by HLA-C-restricted CMV-specific TCR beta clonotypes.

A remark on this clonotype: Its specificity is unknown.

MiXCR, run by TCRdb on the reads, gives a single entry per CDR3 protein. This table holds under 150,000 distinct CDR3 sequences, around 30% found once. V lost 9 bases, J lost 0 bases, and 2 bases stayed unmatched. The CDR3 extends over 13 amino acids. Germline V gives CDR1 MNHEY, CDR2 SVGEGT. This TCR was recovered from a human donor in good health (CMV status not recorded). Some clones in this sample may be carry-over from other donors' samples. The sequencing used CD8+ T cells from cultured PBMCs, collected from culture after CMV antigen stimulation. The V gene is TRBV6-2 or TRBV6-3, the J gene TRBJ1-1; 9 nucleotides agree with TRBD1. CDR3 sequence: CASYRGLNTEAFF. The CDR3 coding sequence is TGTGCCAGTTACAGGGGGCTGAACACTGAAGCTTTCTTT.